Here is one T cell receptor (beta chain) with its context. Germline V CDR1 and CDR2: LNHDA, SQIVND (reference sequence). CDR3 length: 16 residues. Losses at the gene ends were 3 bases for V and 2 bases for J; bases not matched to a gene: 6. The data were taken from a study of control samples from healthy donors and cancer patients. The repertoire was sequenced with immunoSEQ multiplex PCR; TCRdb's copy has only in-frame clones and lacks some. The data contain 97,000 or so clones, roughly 94% of them singletons. The sequenced material came from blood. The TCR sequence derives from a woman aged 18-30 years in good health. The V gene is TRBV19, the J gene TRBJ2-3, with 9 bases aligning to TRBD2. The CDR3 DNA sequence: TGTGCCAGTAGTATTGGGGCTAGCGGGACCACAGATACGCAGTATTTT. Translating it yields CASSIGASGTTDTQYF.